Listed here are 17 T cell receptor beta chains from one sample, sequenced in a study of cytomegalovirus exposure and HLA in healthy donors (dated by TCRdb to about 2017). Libraries were made using the immunoSEQ multiplex PCR assay. The multiplex PCR relied on a mix of 60 forward primers for TCR Vbeta segments and 13 reverse primers for TCR Jbeta segments. TCRdb carries this immuneACCESS record with in-frame sequences only. Its versions omit some clonotypes, under half of them owing to an unresolved V gene in the studies checked, with the rest unexplained. This sample gives roughly 180,000 clones in total; 76% of them show up just once. The biggest ten clones account for 0.7% to 0.85% of the sample. Sequencing was carried out using PBMCs. Receptors originate from a female donor in good health and CMV-seronegative.

The chain uses TRBV27 and TRBJ2-7; TRBD1 agrees at 8 bases. The CDR3 has 13 residues. The germline CDR1 and CDR2 sequences are MNHEY and SMNVEV (reference sequence). Trimming at V came to 6 bases and at J to 6 bases, leaving 7 bases not matched to a gene. For the CDR3, the DNA is TGTGCCAGCAGATTACAGGGGGTGGGCGAGCAGTACTTC. Its protein is CASRLQGVGEQYF.

The chain links TRBV7-2 to TRBJ1-5; 8 bases are shared with TRBD1. Germline-derived CDR1 and CDR2 are SGHTA and FQGNSA. Trimming at V came to 7 bases and at J to 8 bases, leaving 7 bases not matched to a gene. The length of the CDR3 is 13 residues. DNA for the CDR3: TGTGCCAGCATAGGACAGGGTAATGAGCCCCAGCATTTT. It yields the protein CASIGQGNEPQHF. Filled out from reference TRBV7-2 and TRBJ1-5, the complete variable domain reads GAGVSQSPSNKVTEKGKDVELRCDPISGHTALYWYRQSLGQGLEFLIYFQGNSAPDKSGLPSDRFSAERTGGSVSTLTIQRTQQEDSAVYLCASIGQGNEPQHFGDGTRLSIL.

The chain uses TRBV19 and TRBJ1-2; D unresolved. Deletions cut 7 bases from V and 8 bases from J, with 11 bases between. The CDR3 contains 11 residues. Germline V gene data show CDR1 as LNHDA and CDR2 as SQIVND (reference sequence). CDR3 residues: CASNVAGGYTF. The CDR3 region has the DNA TGTGCCAGTAATGTGGCCGGGGGCTACACCTTC.

The J gene is TRBJ1-1, the V gene TRBV27, with a tentative D call TRBD1 (5 bases). The germline V gene encodes CDR1 MNHEY and CDR2 SMNVEV (reference sequence). Trimming stripped 0 bases from V and 1 base from J, with 15 bases between. CDR3 length equals 17 residues. CDR3: CASSLSSGGLWNTEAFF. DNA for the CDR3: TGTGCCAGCAGTTTATCGTCCGGGGGACTCTGGAACACTGAAGCTTTCTTT.

The chain carries TRBV28 and TRBJ1-2; no definite D call. Germline-derived CDR1 and CDR2 are MDHEN and SYDVKM. The CDR3 spans 11 residues. Trimming left V 6 bases short and J 5 bases short, with 7 bases between. Written as DNA, the CDR3 is TGTGCCAGCAGCGCACAGTATGGCTACACCTTC. Residues: CASSAQYGYTF.

The rearrangement uses TRBV4-3 and TRBJ2-7; 14 bases are shared with TRBD2. This CDR3 is 18 amino acids long. The trim removed 2 bases at V and 5 bases at J, leaving 11 bases unmatched. The germline CDR1 and CDR2 sequences are LGHNA and YSLEER. CDR3 amino acids: CASSQHTGTSGRVNEQYF. The DNA of the CDR3 is TGCGCCAGCAGCCAACACACCGGGACTAGCGGGAGAGTCAACGAGCAGTACTTC.

The chain couples TRBV11-2 to TRBJ2-5, with D possibly being TRBD2 (6 bases). V lost 7 bases and J lost 3, with 18 bases in between. From germline, CDR1 is SGHAT and CDR2 FQNNGV. The CDR3 is 15 residues long. The CDR3 loop is CASKGLAGGKETQYF. CDR3 DNA sequence: TGTGCCAGCAAGGGTTTGGCAGGAGGGAAAGAGACCCAGTACTTC.

V is TRBV25-1 and J is TRBJ2-4; TRBD2 matches at 7 bases. CDR1 MGHDK and CDR2 SYGVNS come from the germline V gene. The CDR3 spans 14 residues. Losses at the gene ends were 3 bases for V and 3 bases for J; bases not matched to a gene: 2. CDR3 coding DNA: TGTGCCAGCAGTGACGGGACTAACAAAAACATTCAGTACTTC. Translating it yields CASSDGTNKNIQYF.

This clone appeared once. The V and J genes are TRBV5-1 and TRBJ2-5; 7 bases agree with TRBD1. The CDR3 runs 15 residues. V gave up 0 bases and J gave up 2 bases; unmatched junction bases: 4. Germline lookup yields CDR1 SGHRS and CDR2 YFSETQ. This CDR3 reads CASSLGGTAQETQYF. CDR3 nucleotide sequence: TGCGCCAGCAGCTTGGGGGGGACAGCTCAAGAGACCCAGTACTTC.

CDR3 region: CAWDQGVNTIYF. CDR3 nucleotides: TGTGCCTGGGATCAGGGTGTAAACACCATATATTTT. The rearrangement links TRBV30 to TRBJ1-3; possible D gene TRBD1, 5 bases. Germline V CDR1 and CDR2: GTSNPN, SVGIG (reference sequence). Trimming removed 5 bases at V and 6 bases at J, with 11 bases between. The CDR3 is 12 amino acids.

This chain connects TRBV5-8 to TRBJ2-7, with 11 bases fitting TRBD2. The V gene's germline CDR1 is SGHTS and CDR2 YDEGEE. The V segment lost 4 bases and the J segment 0 bases; nucleotides outside the gene matches: 3. The CDR3 runs 15 residues. The CDR3 DNA is TGTGCCAGCAGCACTAGCGGGGGTGCCTCCTACGAGCAGTACTTC. As protein: CASSTSGGASYEQYF.

This clone showed up just once. The J gene is TRBJ2-1, the V gene TRBV4-3; TRBD2 aligns across 11 bases. V was clipped by 0 bases and J by 7 bases; unmatched bases: 5. The CDR3 sequence is 16 residues long. In germline, CDR1 is LGHNA, CDR2 YSLEER. This CDR3 is CASSQEFASGGNEQFF. The CDR3 nucleotides read TGCGCCAGCAGCCAAGAGTTTGCTAGCGGGGGGAATGAGCAGTTCTTC.

V gene TRBV30 combines with J gene TRBJ1-3; TRBD1 is a possible D gene (6 bases). With 1 base removed from V and 4 bases from J, the gap between germline ends came to 14 bases. The CDR3 is made up of 15 amino acids. Looked up from germline, CDR1 is GTSNPN and CDR2 is SVGIG (reference sequence). CDR3 sequence: CAWSGDTSPGNTIYF. The CDR3 nucleotides are TGTGCCTGGAGTGGGGACACTTCTCCCGGAAACACCATATATTTT.

The chain carries TRBV19 and TRBJ1-2; maybe TRBD1 (5 bases). The V end was cut by 3 bases, the J end by 0 bases, with 11 bases between. CDR3 size: 15 residues. Germline V gene data show CDR1 as LNHDA and CDR2 as SQIVND (reference sequence). The CDR3 here is CASSITQGSNYGYTF. The CDR3 nucleotides are TGTGCCAGTAGTATTACCCAGGGCTCTAACTATGGCTACACCTTC.

The V and J genes are TRBV19 and TRBJ1-2; the match to TRBD1 covers 8 bases. Germline loops: CDR1 LNHDA, CDR2 SQIVND (reference sequence). V dropped 1 base and J dropped 8; count of bases not matched to a gene: 9. This CDR3 is built from 15 residues. In DNA form, the CDR3 reads TGTGCCAGTAGTATAGGCTACGGACAGGGTGAAGGCTACACCTTC. Amino acid sequence: CASSIGYGQGEGYTF.

The sample holds a few counts of this clone. V is TRBV4-3 and J is TRBJ2-2, with a tentative D call TRBD2 (5 bases). CDR1 and CDR2 from the germline V gene are LGHNA and YSLEER. V was clipped by 1 base and J by 8 bases, with 5 bases between them. The CDR3 consists of 12 residues. CDR3 in DNA: TGCGCCAGCAGCCAAGTAGCGGGGGAGCTGTTTTTT. Protein sequence: CASSQVAGELFF.

The rearrangement joins TRBV9 to TRBJ2-7, with a possible D match to TRBD2 (6 bases). Germline V CDR1 and CDR2: SGDLS, YYNGEE. V lost 4 bases, J lost 1 base, and 12 bases lay in between. The CDR3 is 14 amino acids. The chain's CDR3 is CASSTGGASYEQYF. The CDR3 DNA reads TGTGCCAGCAGCACAGGAGGGGCATCCTACGAGCAGTACTTC.